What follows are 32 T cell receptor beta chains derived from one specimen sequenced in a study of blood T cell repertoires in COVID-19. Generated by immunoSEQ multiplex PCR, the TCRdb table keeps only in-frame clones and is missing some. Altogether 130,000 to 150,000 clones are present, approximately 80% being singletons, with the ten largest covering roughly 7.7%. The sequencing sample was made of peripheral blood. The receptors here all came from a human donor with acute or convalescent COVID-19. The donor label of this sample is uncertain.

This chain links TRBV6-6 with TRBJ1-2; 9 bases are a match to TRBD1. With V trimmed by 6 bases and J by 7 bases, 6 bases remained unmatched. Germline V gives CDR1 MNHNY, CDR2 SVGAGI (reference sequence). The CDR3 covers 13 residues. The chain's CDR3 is CASSDRGIFGYTF. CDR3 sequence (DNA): TGTGCCAGCAGCGACAGGGGGATATTTGGCTACACCTTC.

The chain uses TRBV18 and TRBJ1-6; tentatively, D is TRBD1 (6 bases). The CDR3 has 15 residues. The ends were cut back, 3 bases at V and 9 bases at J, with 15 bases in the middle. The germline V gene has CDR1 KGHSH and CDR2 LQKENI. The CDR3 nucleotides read TGTGCCAGCTCACCCGAGATAGGGGGGGGTTCACCCCTCCACTTT. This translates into CASSPEIGGGSPLHF.

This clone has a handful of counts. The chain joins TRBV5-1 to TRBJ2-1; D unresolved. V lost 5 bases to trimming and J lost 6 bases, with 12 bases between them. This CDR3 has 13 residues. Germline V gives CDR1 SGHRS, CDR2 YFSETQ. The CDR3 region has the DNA TGCGCCAGCAGTTGGATGGGCCTCAATGAGCAGTTCTTC. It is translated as CASSWMGLNEQFF. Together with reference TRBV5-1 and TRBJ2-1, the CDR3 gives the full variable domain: KAGVTQTPRYLIKTRGQQVTLSCSPISGHRSVSWYQQTPGQGLQFLFEYFSETQRNKGNFPGRFSGRQFSNSRSEMNVSTLELGDSALYLCASSWMGLNEQFFGPGTRLTVL.

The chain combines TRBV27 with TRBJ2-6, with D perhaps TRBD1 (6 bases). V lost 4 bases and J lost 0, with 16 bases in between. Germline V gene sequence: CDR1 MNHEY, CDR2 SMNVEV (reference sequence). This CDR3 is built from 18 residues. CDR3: CASSSLRGPTSGANVLTF. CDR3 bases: TGTGCCAGCAGTTCACTCAGGGGCCCCACCTCTGGGGCCAACGTCCTGACTTTC.

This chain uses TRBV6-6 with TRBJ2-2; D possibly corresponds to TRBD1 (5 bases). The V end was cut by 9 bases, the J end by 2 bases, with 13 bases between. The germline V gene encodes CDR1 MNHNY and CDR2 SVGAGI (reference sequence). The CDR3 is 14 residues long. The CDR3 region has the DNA TGTGCCAGTTCCTCTCAGGGAAACACCGGGGAGCTGTTTTTT. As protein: CASSSQGNTGELFF.

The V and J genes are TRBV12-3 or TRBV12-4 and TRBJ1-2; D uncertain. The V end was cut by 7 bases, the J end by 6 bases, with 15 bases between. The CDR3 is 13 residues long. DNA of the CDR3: TGTGCCAGCACTCAAGGAACAAGCGATGGCTACACCTTC. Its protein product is CASTQGTSDGYTF.

DNA of the CDR3: TGCGCCAGCAGCTTGGACGGGCGGGGGTCAACCTACAATGAGCAGTTCTTC. This codes for CASSLDGRGSTYNEQFF. This rearrangement joins TRBV5-1 to TRBJ2-1; 7 positions match TRBD2. Per the germline V gene, CDR1 is SGHRS and CDR2 is YFSETQ. This CDR3 spans 17 amino acids. V shed 0 bases and J 2 bases; nucleotides not matched to a gene: 8.

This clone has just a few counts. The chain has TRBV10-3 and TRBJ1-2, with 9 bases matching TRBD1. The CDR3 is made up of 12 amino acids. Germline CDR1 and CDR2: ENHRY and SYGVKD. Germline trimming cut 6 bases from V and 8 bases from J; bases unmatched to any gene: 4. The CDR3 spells CAISGDREGYTF. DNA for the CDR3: TGTGCCATCAGCGGGGACAGGGAAGGCTACACCTTC.

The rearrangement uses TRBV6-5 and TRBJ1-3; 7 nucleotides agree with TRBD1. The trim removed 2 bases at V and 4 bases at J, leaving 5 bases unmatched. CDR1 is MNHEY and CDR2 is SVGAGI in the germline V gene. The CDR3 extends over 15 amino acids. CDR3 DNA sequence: TGTGCCAGCAGTTACACGACAGGGCGGGGAAACACCATATATTTT. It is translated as CASSYTTGRGNTIYF.

The CDR3 DNA follows: TGTGCCAGCACCCCTAACAGGATTGGCTACACCTTC. Amino acid sequence: CASTPNRIGYTF. The J gene is TRBJ1-2, the V gene TRBV6-5, with D maybe TRBD1 (5 bases). Trimming shortened V by 7 bases and J by 7 bases, and 13 bases separated the two germline ends. This CDR3 comprises 12 residues. Germline V gene data show CDR1 as MNHEY and CDR2 as SVGAGI.

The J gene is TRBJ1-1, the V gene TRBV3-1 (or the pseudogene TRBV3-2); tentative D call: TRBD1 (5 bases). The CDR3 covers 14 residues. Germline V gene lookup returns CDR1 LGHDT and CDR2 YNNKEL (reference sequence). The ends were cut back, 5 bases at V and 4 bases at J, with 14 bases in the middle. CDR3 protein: CASSSQGVGTEAFF. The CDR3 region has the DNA TGTGCCAGCAGCTCTCAGGGTGTCGGCACTGAAGCTTTCTTT.

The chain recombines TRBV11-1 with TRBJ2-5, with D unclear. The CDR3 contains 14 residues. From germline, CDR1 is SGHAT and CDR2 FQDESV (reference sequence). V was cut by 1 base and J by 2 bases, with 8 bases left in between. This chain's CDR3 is CASSLGHSQETQYF. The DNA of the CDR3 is TGTGCCAGCAGCTTAGGGCACAGTCAAGAGACCCAGTACTTC. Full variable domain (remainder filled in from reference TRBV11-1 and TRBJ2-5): EAEVAQSPRYKITEKSQAVAFWCDPISGHATLYWYRQILGQGPELLVQFQDESVVDDSQLPKDRFSAERLKGVDSTLKIQPAELGDSAMYLCASSLGHSQETQYFGPGTRLLVL.

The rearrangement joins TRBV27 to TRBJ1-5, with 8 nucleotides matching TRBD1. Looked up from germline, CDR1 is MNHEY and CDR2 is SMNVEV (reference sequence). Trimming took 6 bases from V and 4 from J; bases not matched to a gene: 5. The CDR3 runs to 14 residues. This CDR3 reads CASRATGGNQPQHF. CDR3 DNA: TGTGCCAGCAGAGCTACAGGGGGGAATCAGCCCCAGCATTTT.

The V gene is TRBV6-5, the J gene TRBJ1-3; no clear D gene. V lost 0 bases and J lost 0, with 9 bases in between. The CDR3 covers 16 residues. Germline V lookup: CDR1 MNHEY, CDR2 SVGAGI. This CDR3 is CASSYSPGISGNTIYF. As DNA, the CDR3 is TGTGCCAGCAGTTACTCCCCAGGCATCTCTGGAAACACCATATATTTT.

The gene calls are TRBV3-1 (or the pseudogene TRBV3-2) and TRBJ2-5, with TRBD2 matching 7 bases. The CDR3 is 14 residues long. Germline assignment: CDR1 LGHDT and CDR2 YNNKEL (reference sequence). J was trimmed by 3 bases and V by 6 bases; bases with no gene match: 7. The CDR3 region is CASRGGISKETQYF. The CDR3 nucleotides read TGTGCCAGCAGGGGAGGGATCAGTAAAGAGACCCAGTACTTC.

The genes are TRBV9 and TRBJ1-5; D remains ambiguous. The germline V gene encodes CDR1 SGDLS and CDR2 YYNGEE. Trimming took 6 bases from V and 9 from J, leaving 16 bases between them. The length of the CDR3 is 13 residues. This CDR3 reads CASTPFPPRPQHF. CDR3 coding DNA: TGTGCCAGCACCCCATTCCCTCCCAGGCCCCAGCATTTT.

The CDR3 sequence: CASSLEGGSNQPQHF. The CDR3 DNA reads TGTGCCAGCAGCCTCGAAGGAGGTAGCAATCAGCCCCAGCATTTT. The rearrangement uses TRBV6-5 and TRBJ1-5; D remains ambiguous. The CDR3 is 15 amino acids. CDR1 MNHEY and CDR2 SVGAGI come from the germline V gene. V lost 6 bases to trimming and J lost 0 bases, with 12 bases between them.

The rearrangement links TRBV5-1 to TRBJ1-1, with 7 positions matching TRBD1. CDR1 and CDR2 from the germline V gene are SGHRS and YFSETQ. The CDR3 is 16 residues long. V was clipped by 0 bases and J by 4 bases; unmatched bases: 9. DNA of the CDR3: TGCGCCAGCAGCTTGGGGCAGGGGGTGATGGGCACTGAAGCTTTCTTT. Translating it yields CASSLGQGVMGTEAFF.

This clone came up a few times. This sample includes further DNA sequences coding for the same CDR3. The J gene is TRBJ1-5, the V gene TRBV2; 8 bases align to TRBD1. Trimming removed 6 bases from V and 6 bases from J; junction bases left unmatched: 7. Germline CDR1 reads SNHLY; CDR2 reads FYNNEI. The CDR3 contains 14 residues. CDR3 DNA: TGTGCCAGCAGCGCTGACAGGGGTGGTCAGCCCCAGCATTTT. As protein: CASSADRGGQPQHF.

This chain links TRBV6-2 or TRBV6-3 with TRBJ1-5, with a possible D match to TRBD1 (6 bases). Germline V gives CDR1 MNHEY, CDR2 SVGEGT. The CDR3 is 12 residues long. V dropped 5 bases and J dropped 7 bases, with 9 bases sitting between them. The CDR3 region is CASSTGLQPQHF. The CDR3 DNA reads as TGTGCCAGCAGTACAGGGCTCCAGCCCCAGCATTTT.

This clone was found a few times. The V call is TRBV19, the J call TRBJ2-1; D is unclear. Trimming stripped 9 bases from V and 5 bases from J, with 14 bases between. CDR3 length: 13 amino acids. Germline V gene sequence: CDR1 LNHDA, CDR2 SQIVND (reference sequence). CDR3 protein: CASNPRLDNEQFF. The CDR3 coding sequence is TGTGCCAGCAATCCCCGACTCGACAATGAGCAGTTCTTC.

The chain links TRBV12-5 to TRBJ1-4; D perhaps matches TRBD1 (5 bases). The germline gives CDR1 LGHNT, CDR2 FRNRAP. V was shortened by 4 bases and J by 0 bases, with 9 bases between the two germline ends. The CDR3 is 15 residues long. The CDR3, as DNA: TGTGCTAGTGGTTGGGGGGGGACAACTAATGAAAAACTGTTTTTT. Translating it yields CASGWGGTTNEKLFF.

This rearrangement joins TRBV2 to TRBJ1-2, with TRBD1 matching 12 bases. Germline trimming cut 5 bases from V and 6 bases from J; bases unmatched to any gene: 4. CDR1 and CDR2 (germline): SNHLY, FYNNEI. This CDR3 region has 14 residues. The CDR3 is CASSRDRGRDGYTF. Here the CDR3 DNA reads TGTGCCAGCAGTAGGGACAGGGGGCGAGATGGCTACACCTTC.

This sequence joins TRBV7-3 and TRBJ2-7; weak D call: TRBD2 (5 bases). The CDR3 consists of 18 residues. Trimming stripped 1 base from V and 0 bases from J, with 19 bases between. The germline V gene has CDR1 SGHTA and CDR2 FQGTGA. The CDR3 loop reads CASSLKRPADGPSYEQYV. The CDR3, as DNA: TGTGCCAGCAGCTTAAAACGCCCAGCGGACGGGCCCTCCTACGAGCAGTACGTC.

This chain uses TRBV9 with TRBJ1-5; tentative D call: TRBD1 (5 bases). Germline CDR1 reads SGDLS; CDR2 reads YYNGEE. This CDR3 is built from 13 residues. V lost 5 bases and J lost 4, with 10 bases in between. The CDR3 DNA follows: TGTGCCAGCAGTGACAGAAATAATCAGCCCCAGCATTTT. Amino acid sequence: CASSDRNNQPQHF.

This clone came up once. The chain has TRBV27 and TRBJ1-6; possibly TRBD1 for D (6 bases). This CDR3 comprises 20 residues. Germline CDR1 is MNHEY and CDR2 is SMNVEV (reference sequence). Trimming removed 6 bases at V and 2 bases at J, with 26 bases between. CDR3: CASSQIRGIGGPAYNSPLHF. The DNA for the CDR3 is TGTGCCAGCAGCCAAATTAGGGGGATTGGGGGACCCGCCTATAATTCACCCCTCCACTTT.

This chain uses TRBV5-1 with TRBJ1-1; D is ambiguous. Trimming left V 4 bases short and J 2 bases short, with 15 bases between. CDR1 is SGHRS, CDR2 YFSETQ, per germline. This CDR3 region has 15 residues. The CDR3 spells CASSQGARQNTEAFF. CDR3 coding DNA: TGCGCCAGCAGCCAAGGAGCGAGGCAAAACACTGAAGCTTTCTTT. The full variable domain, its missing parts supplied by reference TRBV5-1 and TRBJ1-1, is KAGVTQTPRYLIKTRGQQVTLSCSPISGHRSVSWYQQTPGQGLQFLFEYFSETQRNKGNFPGRFSGRQFSNSRSEMNVSTLELGDSALYLCASSQGARQNTEAFFGQGTRLTVV.

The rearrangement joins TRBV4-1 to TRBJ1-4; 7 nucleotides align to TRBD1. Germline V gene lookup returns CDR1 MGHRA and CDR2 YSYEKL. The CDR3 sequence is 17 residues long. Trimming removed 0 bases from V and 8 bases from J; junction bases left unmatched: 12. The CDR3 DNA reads TGCGCCAGCAGCCAAGATTCTATTAGGGGGCGGGCGGAAAAACTGTTTTTT. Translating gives CASSQDSIRGRAEKLFF.

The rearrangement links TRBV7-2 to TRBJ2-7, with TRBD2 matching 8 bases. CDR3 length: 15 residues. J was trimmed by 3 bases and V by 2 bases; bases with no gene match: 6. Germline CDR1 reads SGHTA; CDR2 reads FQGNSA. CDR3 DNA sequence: TGTGCCAGCAGCTTATATTTAGCGGGGAGCTACGAGCAGTACTTC. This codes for CASSLYLAGSYEQYF.

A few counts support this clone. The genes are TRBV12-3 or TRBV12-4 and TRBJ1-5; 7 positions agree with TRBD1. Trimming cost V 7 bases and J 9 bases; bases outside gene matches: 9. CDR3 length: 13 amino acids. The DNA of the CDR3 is TGTGCCAGCACTGGTGGCCAGGGGGGGCCCCAGCATTTT. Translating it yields CASTGGQGGPQHF.

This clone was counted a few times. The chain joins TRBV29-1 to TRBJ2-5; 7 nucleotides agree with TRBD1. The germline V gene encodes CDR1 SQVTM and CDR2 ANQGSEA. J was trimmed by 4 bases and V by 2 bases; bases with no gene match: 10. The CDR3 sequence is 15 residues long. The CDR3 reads CSVEPRGTVGETQYF. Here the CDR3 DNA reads TGCAGCGTTGAACCCCGTGGGACAGTCGGAGAGACCCAGTACTTC.

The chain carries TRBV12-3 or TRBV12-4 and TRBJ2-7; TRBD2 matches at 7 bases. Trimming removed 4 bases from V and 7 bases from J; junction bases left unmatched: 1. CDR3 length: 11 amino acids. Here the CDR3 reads CASSWGGEQYF. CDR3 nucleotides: TGTGCCAGCAGTTGGGGAGGGGAGCAGTACTTC.